The 5 T cell receptor beta chains in this list originate from one sample, sequenced in a study of read filtering for tumor transcriptome and immune sequencing. This library used 300 to 500 ng RNA and molecular barcoded adaptors spanning alpha/delta and beta/gamma chains. TCRdb analysed the reads with MiXCR anew, one entry per CDR3 protein. Here the sample spans about 50,000 distinct CDR3 sequences, about 20% being singletons. Input material: a population of CD138-negative cells sorted from bone marrow. Receptors were obtained from a donor over 35 with multiple myeloma.

Comment on this clonotype: With a much larger clone just one base away, this may be a read error. The V call is TRBV28, the J call TRBJ1-2; a possible D gene is TRBD1 (5 bases). Trimming removed 1 base from V and 8 bases from J, with 14 bases in between. The CDR3 extends over 14 amino acids. Germline V CDR1 and CDR2: MDHEN, SYDVKM. CDR3 in DNA: TGTGCCAGCAGTTTATACAGGCGTGGCTGGGGCTACACCTTC. It yields the protein CASSLYRRGWGYTF.

This clonotype was detected ten times or more. The V gene is TRBV28, the J gene TRBJ2-3; D gene unclear. Germline V gene data show CDR1 as MDHEN and CDR2 as SYDVKM. There are 13 residues in the CDR3. The germline V and J ends were trimmed by 7 bases and 6 bases, with 14 bases remaining between them. The CDR3 DNA reads as TGTGCCAGCACTTTGGGCCAGGATGATACGCAGTATTTT. Amino acid sequence: CASTLGQDDTQYF. Together with reference TRBV28 and TRBJ2-3, the CDR3 gives the full variable domain: DVKVTQSSRYLVKRTGEKVFLECVQDMDHENMFWYRQDPGLGLRLIYFSYDVKMKEKGDIPEGYSVSREKKERFSLILESASTNQTSMYLCASTLGQDDTQYFGPGTRLTVL.

This clonotype was seen ten or more times. The genes are TRBV12-5 and TRBJ2-5; no reliable D call. Trimming shortened V by 3 bases and J by 1 base, and 9 bases separated the two germline ends. Germline CDR1 is LGHNT and CDR2 is FRNRAP. The length of the CDR3 is 14 residues. In DNA, the CDR3 is TGTGCTAGTGGTTTAACCCGCCCCCAAGAGACCCAGTACTTC. Amino acids: CASGLTRPQETQYF.

This clonotype was observed at least ten times. The V gene is TRBV4-2, the J gene TRBJ2-7, with D unresolved. Germline V CDR1 and CDR2: LGHNA, YNFKEQ. The germline V and J ends were trimmed by 0 bases and 3 bases, with 6 bases remaining between them. The length of the CDR3 is 13 residues. CDR3 region: CASSQDLSYEQYF. The CDR3 region has the DNA TGTGCCAGCAGCCAAGATCTTAGCTACGAGCAGTACTTC.

The J gene is TRBJ1-1, the V gene TRBV12-3 or TRBV12-4, with a tentative D call TRBD1 (6 bases). V lost 5 bases and J 5 bases, leaving 15 bases between the germline ends. The CDR3 length is 14 residues. The CDR3 region is CASSQTQGPTEAFF. CDR3 DNA sequence: TGTGCCAGCAGTCAAACACAGGGCCCAACTGAAGCTTTCTTT.